Listed below are T cell receptor beta chains from one sample, sequenced in a study of blood T cells in healthy people across ages. TCRdb recomputed calls from the 5' RACE reads with MiXCR, one row per CDR3 protein. Found here are under 2,000,000 distinct CDR3 sequences, 49% of them singletons; the top ten hold around 2.1%. The sample was blood. Receptors were obtained from a woman aged 40 to 55 in good health. The CDR3 runs from the conserved cysteine through the conserved F or W. D genes are given only for firm matches. The size of a clone is reported for some rows only, either as once, few or many, or as a class for expanded clones.

cdr3_aa	cdr3_nt	d_call	j_call	v_call	clone_size
CASSLNGQGFQETQYF	TGCGCCAGCAGCCTTAACGGACAGGGGTTCCAAGAGACCCAGTACTTC	TRBD1	TRBJ2-5	TRBV4-1	few
CASSRTGTEGETQYF	TGCGCCAGCAGCAGAACCGGGACAGAAGGAGAGACCCAGTACTTC	TRBD1	TRBJ2-5	TRBV4-3	-
CSAKDRRETQYF	TGCAGTGCTAAAGACAGGCGAGAGACCCAGTACTTC	-	TRBJ2-5	TRBV20-1	-
CASTRGPSYEQYF	TGTGCCAGCACCAGGGGTCCGTCCTACGAGCAGTACTTC	-	TRBJ2-7	TRBV27	-
CASSEEGRLAGASYNEQFF	TGTGCCAGCAGTGAAGAGGGCCGGCTAGCGGGGGCATCCTACAATGAGCAGTTCTTC	TRBD2	TRBJ2-1	TRBV6-1	few
CASSERSYEQFF	TGTGCCAGCAGTGAACGCAGCTATGAGCAGTTCTTC	-	TRBJ2-1	TRBV2	few
CASSQEGPSAGEQFF	TGCGCCAGCAGCCAAGAGGGACCTTCCGCGGGTGAGCAGTTCTTC	-	TRBJ2-1	TRBV4-1	-
CATSRDGHLYQPQHF	TGTGCCACCAGCAGAGACGGACACCTCTATCAGCCCCAGCATTTT	-	TRBJ1-5	TRBV15	once
CASSLSAGDKQDEQFF	TGTGCCAGCAGTTTATCAGCGGGGGATAAACAAGATGAGCAGTTCTTC	TRBD2	TRBJ2-1	TRBV27	-
CASSGGATTTYEQYF	TGTGCCAGCAGCGGAGGGGCCACCACCACCTACGAGCAGTACTTC	-	TRBJ2-7	TRBV6-6	-
CAITGSGSSTDTQYF	TGTGCCATCACAGGGAGCGGATCTAGCACAGATACGCAGTATTTT	-	TRBJ2-3	TRBV10-3	-
CASSVQRHSNQPQHF	TGTGCCAGCAGTGTCCAAAGGCATAGCAATCAGCCCCAGCATTTT	-	TRBJ1-5	TRBV2	-
CASSSSFSPGTRDGYTF	TGTGCCAGCAGCTCCTCCTTCTCTCCAGGGACTCGCGATGGCTACACCTTC	-	TRBJ1-2	TRBV7-9	-
CASSQVRLRDRGVNEQFF	TGTGCCAGCAGCCAAGTCAGATTGCGGGACAGGGGTGTCAATGAGCAGTTCTTC	TRBD1	TRBJ2-1	TRBV4-2	few
CATSFQRSGANVLTF	TGTGCCACCAGCTTCCAGCGGTCTGGGGCCAACGTCCTGACTTTC	-	TRBJ2-6	TRBV15	once
CASSPSGDRDYGYTF	TGTGCCAGCAGCCCTTCAGGGGACAGGGACTATGGCTACACCTTC	TRBD1	TRBJ1-2	TRBV6-5	-
CASSLTATSGPLNEQFF	TGTGCCAGCAGCTTAACGGCGACTAGCGGGCCCCTCAATGAGCAGTTCTTC	TRBD2	TRBJ2-1	TRBV7-6	-
CASSQYREGFGTQYF	TGCGCCAGCAGTCAATACCGGGAGGGGTTCGGGACCCAGTACTTC	TRBD2	TRBJ2-5	TRBV23-1	-
CSARGVALGQPQHF	TGCAGTGCTAGAGGGGTGGCCTTGGGACAGCCCCAGCATTTT	-	TRBJ1-5	TRBV20-1	-
CASSHAGELFF	TGTGCCAGCAGTCATGCCGGGGAGCTGTTTTTT	-	TRBJ2-2	TRBV25-1	-
CAIRPGTGAGYGYTF	TGTGCCATCAGGCCCGGGACAGGGGCCGGCTATGGCTACACCTTC	TRBD1	TRBJ1-2	TRBV10-3	-
CASSLGQGPSTQYF	TGTGCCAGCAGTTTGGGTCAGGGGCCGTCGACCCAGTACTTC	-	TRBJ2-5	TRBV28	-
CANHHWGLAGGGAKNIQYF	TGTGCCAACCACCATTGGGGACTAGCGGGGGGGGGAGCCAAAAACATTCAGTACTTC	TRBD2	TRBJ2-4	TRBV7-2	few
CASSLERRIYEQYF	TGTGCCAGCAGCTTAGAAAGGAGGATCTACGAGCAGTACTTC	-	TRBJ2-7	TRBV11-2	once
CASSVLTGGTYEQYF	TGTGCTAGCAGCGTTCTAACTGGGGGCACCTACGAGCAGTACTTC	-	TRBJ2-7	TRBV7-7	few
CAISESAGVGSPLHF	TGTGCCATCAGTGAGTCTGCGGGGGTTGGTTCACCCCTCCACTTT	-	TRBJ1-6	TRBV10-3	-
CSARAGIDTQYF	TGCAGTGCTAGAGCAGGGATAGATACGCAGTATTTT	-	TRBJ2-3	TRBV20-1	-
CASSERGHPRQETQYF	TGTGCCAGCAGTGAAAGGGGTCACCCCAGACAAGAGACCCAGTACTTC	-	TRBJ2-5	TRBV11-2	-
CASSEYLSGYTF	TGTGCCAGCAGTGAATATCTCAGCGGCTACACCTTC	-	TRBJ1-2	TRBV25-1	few
CASSFSGGAYEQFF	TGTGCCAGCAGTTTTAGCGGGGGGGCATATGAGCAGTTCTTC	TRBD2	TRBJ2-1	TRBV12-3/TRBV12-4	-
CASSFLGQGETQYF	TGTGCCAGCAGCTTCTTGGGACAGGGGGAGACCCAGTACTTC	TRBD1	TRBJ2-5	TRBV7-2	-
CASSLDPGSPQETQYF	TGTGCCAGCAGCTTAGATCCAGGGTCCCCCCAAGAGACCCAGTACTTC	-	TRBJ2-5	TRBV11-2	few
CASTQRGLSIVYNEQFF	TGTGCCAGCACCCAGAGGGGTCTTAGTATTGTATACAATGAGCAGTTTTTC	-	TRBJ2-1	TRBV28	-
CASWSYTGELFF	TGTGCCAGCTGGAGCTACACCGGGGAGCTGTTTTTT	-	TRBJ2-2	TRBV2	-
CSATSSSGAGETQYF	TGCAGTGCTACCTCCTCTAGCGGGGCTGGAGAGACCCAGTACTTC	TRBD2	TRBJ2-5	TRBV20-1	-
CASSFYGTGNYNEQFF	TGTGCCAGCAGTTTCTACGGGACGGGAAATTACAATGAGCAGTTCTTC	-	TRBJ2-1	TRBV27	-
CASSLSAGAIYNEQFF	TGCGCCAGCAGCTTGTCGGCGGGGGCCATCTACAATGAGCAGTTCTTC	-	TRBJ2-1	TRBV5-1	few
CSARGRGWNEKLFF	TGCAGTGCTAGAGGCAGGGGGTGGAATGAAAAACTGTTTTTT	TRBD1	TRBJ1-4	TRBV20-1	-
CSASQQGGYYGYTF	TGCAGTGCTAGCCAGCAGGGCGGATACTATGGCTACACCTTC	-	TRBJ1-2	TRBV20-1	few
CASSPGDSTRETQYF	TGTGCCAGCAGTCCCGGGGACAGTACACGAGAGACCCAGTACTTC	TRBD1	TRBJ2-5	TRBV7-3	-
CASSASGGSQETQYF	TGTGCCAGCAGCGCTAGCGGGGGCAGTCAAGAGACCCAGTACTTC	TRBD2	TRBJ2-5	TRBV9	few
CASSPTGQAPDTQYF	TGTGCCAGCAGCCCCACTGGACAGGCCCCAGATACGCAGTATTTT	TRBD1	TRBJ2-3	TRBV7-9	-
CASSRGPAAGDTQYF	TGTGCCAGCAGCCGAGGACCGGCCGCGGGAGATACGCAGTATTTT	-	TRBJ2-3	TRBV3-1	-
CASSFNLGLSGNEQFF	TGTGCCAGCAGTTTTAATCTGGGGTTGTCAGGGAATGAGCAGTTCTTC	-	TRBJ2-1	TRBV27	-
CAISEGGGQETQYF	TGTGCCATCAGTGAAGGCGGAGGACAAGAGACCCAGTACTTC	-	TRBJ2-5	TRBV10-3	few
CASSWDRSPEETQYF	TGTGCCAGCAGTTGGGACAGATCTCCTGAAGAGACCCAGTACTTC	TRBD1	TRBJ2-5	TRBV12-3/TRBV12-4	-
CASSQDISGGARGNEQFF	TGCGCCAGCAGCCAAGATATCAGCGGGGGGGCCCGGGGGAATGAGCAGTTCTTC	TRBD2	TRBJ2-1	TRBV4-3	few